This T cell receptor beta chain comes out of a study of blood T cell repertoires in COVID-19. Looking at the study overall: Sites across the United States, Italy and Spain contributed samples from acute and convalescent COVID-19. PBMCs, B-cell-depleted T cells, or T cells provided the cDNA or gDNA that made up the material.

In the source study's methods: By means of reference gene primer amplification, nucleated cell counts were estimated. Sequencing was performed with immunoSEQ multiplex PCR; in TCRdb, only in-frame clones are kept and a portion is missing. V and J calls and clone size come straight from that table; D and trimming were deduced from the DNA. In the table there are some 200,000 clones, roughly 86% of which are singletons. From germline, CDR1 is LGHDT and CDR2 YNNKEL (reference sequence). V was clipped by 2 bases and J by 3 bases, with 12 bases between them. This CDR3 is built from 15 residues. The sequence was obtained from a woman in her forties or fifties with active or convalescent COVID-19. The sample consisted of peripheral blood. The V call is TRBV3-1 (or the pseudogene TRBV3-2), the J call TRBJ2-3; possibly TRBD1 for D (5 bases). The chain's CDR3 is CASSQNPRGTDTQYF. The CDR3 DNA is TGTGCCAGCAGCCAAAATCCTAGGGGTACAGATACGCAGTATTTT.